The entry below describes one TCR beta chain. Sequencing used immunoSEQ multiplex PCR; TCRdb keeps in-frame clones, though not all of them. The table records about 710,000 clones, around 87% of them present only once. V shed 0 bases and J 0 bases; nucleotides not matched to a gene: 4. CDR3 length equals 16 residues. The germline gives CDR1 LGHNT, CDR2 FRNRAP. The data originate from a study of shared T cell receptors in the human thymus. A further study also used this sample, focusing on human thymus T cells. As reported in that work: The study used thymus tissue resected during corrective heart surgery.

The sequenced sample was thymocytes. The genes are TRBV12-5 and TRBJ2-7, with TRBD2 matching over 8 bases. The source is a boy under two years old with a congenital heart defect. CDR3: CASGLVSGISSYEQYF. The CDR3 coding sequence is TGTGCTAGTGGTTTGGTTAGCGGGATAAGCTCCTACGAGCAGTACTTC. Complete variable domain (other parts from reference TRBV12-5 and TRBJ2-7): DARVTQTPRHKVTEMGQEVTMRCQPILGHNTVFWYRQTMMQGLELLAYFRNRAPLDDSGMPKDRFSAEMPDATLATLKIQPSEPRDSAVYFCASGLVSGISSYEQYFGPGTRLTVT.